The 13 T cell receptor beta chains reported below all come from one sample, sequenced in a study of blood T cell repertoires in COVID-19. The assay was immunoSEQ multiplex PCR, and TCRdb's table has in-frame clones only and misses some. In the table there are approximately 220,000 clones, about 87% of which are singletons. Sequencing used peripheral blood. Receptor source: a man in his sixties with acute or convalescent COVID-19.

The chain employs TRBV3-1 (or the pseudogene TRBV3-2) and TRBJ2-5; perhaps TRBD1 as D (6 bases). Trimming took off 0 bases at V and 5 bases at J, with 10 bases between the two ends. The CDR3 totals 14 residues. Germline assignment: CDR1 LGHDT and CDR2 YNNKEL (reference sequence). CDR3 coding DNA: TGTGCCAGCAGCCAAGAGCGAACAGGGGAGACCCAGTACTTC. This translates into CASSQERTGETQYF.

The V call is TRBV6-2 or TRBV6-3, the J call TRBJ2-7, with 7 bases matching TRBD1. The V and J ends lost 7 bases and 3 bases, in that order; junction bases with no gene match: 24. CDR3 size: 19 residues. Germline-derived CDR1 and CDR2 are MNHEY and SVGEGT. CDR3 nucleotides: TGTGCCAGCACCCCCTCCCCCACAGGGGCCGGTTCCCCCCTCTACGAGCAGTACTTC. It encodes CASTPSPTGAGSPLYEQYF.

For the CDR3, the DNA is TGTGCCAGCAGCTACCGAGGACAGGGGAATTCACCCCTCCACTTT. Translating it yields CASSYRGQGNSPLHF. V is TRBV7-9 and J is TRBJ1-6; 9 bases fit TRBD1. The ends lost 4 bases at V and 7 bases at J; junction bases unmatched: 5. Germline V gene sequence: CDR1 SEHNR, CDR2 FQNEAQ (reference sequence). The CDR3 consists of 15 residues.

This clone showed up just a few times. This chain uses TRBV6-5 with TRBJ2-7; D is possibly TRBD1 (6 bases). The germline V gene has CDR1 MNHEY and CDR2 SVGAGI. Between the trimmed V and J ends, which lost 6 bases and 4 bases, there was a span of 16 bases. The CDR3 has 14 amino acids. CDR3 in amino acids: CASSPTQGLYEQYF. The CDR3 DNA reads as TGTGCCAGCAGCCCAACGCAGGGGTTATACGAGCAGTACTTC.

The chain joins TRBV28 to TRBJ1-2; D is uncertain. Trimming removed 3 bases at V and 7 bases at J, with 9 bases between. CDR1 is MDHEN and CDR2 is SYDVKM in the germline V gene. This CDR3 is built from 12 residues. The CDR3 DNA sequence: TGTGCCAGCAGTTTGGCGGGGTTTGGCTACACCTTC. It specifies CASSLAGFGYTF.

This rearrangement joins TRBV5-6 to TRBJ2-3; D perhaps matches TRBD2 (6 bases). The length of the CDR3 is 15 residues. Germline-derived CDR1 and CDR2 are SGHDT and YYEEEE. Trimming removed 4 bases at V and 2 bases at J, with 14 bases between. CDR3 DNA: TGTGCCAGCAGCGGCGGGTGGGGGGTCACAGATACGCAGTATTTT. Translating gives CASSGGWGVTDTQYF.

There are a few counts of this clone. V is TRBV19 and J is TRBJ1-6; 11 bases agree with TRBD1. This CDR3 has 15 residues. After removal of 5 bases from V and 9 bases from J, the junction contained 6 bases not matched to a gene. Germline CDR1 and CDR2: LNHDA and SQIVND (reference sequence). This chain's CDR3 is CASSVGQGAFSPLHF. CDR3 DNA: TGTGCCAGTAGTGTCGGACAGGGGGCCTTTTCACCCCTCCACTTT.

The rearrangement uses TRBV28 and TRBJ2-2, with D perhaps matching TRBD2 (6 bases). V lost 4 bases, J lost 4 bases, and 13 bases lay in between. CDR1 and CDR2 (germline): MDHEN, SYDVKM. The CDR3 covers 15 residues. The CDR3, as DNA: TGTGCCAGCAGTTCGGGACTGGGGGGCACCGGGGAGCTGTTTTTT. It yields the protein CASSSGLGGTGELFF.

This chain uses TRBV7-2 with TRBJ2-5; D is perhaps TRBD2 (5 bases). CDR3 length: 17 residues. Germline V lookup: CDR1 SGHTA, CDR2 FQGNSA. Deletions cut 3 bases from V and 1 base from J, with 18 bases between. CDR3 bases: TGTGCCAGCAGCTTCGTTCTTCGGGGAAGGGCCCAAGAGACCCAGTACTTC. Translating it yields CASSFVLRGRAQETQYF.

The genes are TRBV28 and TRBJ1-5, with TRBD1 matching over 8 bases. V lost 8 bases, J lost 0 bases, and 6 bases stayed unmatched. This CDR3 spans 15 amino acids. Per germline, CDR1 MDHEN and CDR2 SYDVKM. Here the CDR3 reads CASGGQGDSNQPQHF. The CDR3 nucleotides read TGTGCCAGCGGAGGACAGGGTGATAGCAATCAGCCCCAGCATTTT.

The rearrangement links TRBV18 to TRBJ2-7, with 9 bases fitting TRBD1. Germline V gene lookup returns CDR1 KGHSH and CDR2 LQKENI. The CDR3 extends over 15 amino acids. The trim removed 2 bases at V and 3 bases at J, leaving 5 bases unmatched. CDR3 sequence (DNA): TGTGCCAGCTCACCAACCGGGACAGGGCTCTACGAGCAGTACTTC. Translation gives CASSPTGTGLYEQYF.

This rearrangement joins TRBV7-6 to TRBJ1-4; 7 bases fit TRBD1. CDR3 size: 16 residues. CDR1 is SGHVS, CDR2 FNYEAQ, per germline. Trimming cost V 4 bases and J 0 bases; bases outside gene matches: 5. The CDR3 coding sequence is TGTGCCAGCAGCTCCCGCGGACAGGCAACTAATGAAAAACTGTTTTTT. Its protein product is CASSSRGQATNEKLFF.

V is TRBV10-3 and J is TRBJ2-1, with a tentative D call TRBD2 (6 bases). The V and J ends lost 6 bases and 4 bases respectively, with 16 bases between them. CDR3 length equals 15 residues. Germline V gene lookup returns CDR1 ENHRY and CDR2 SYGVKD. Here the CDR3 DNA reads TGTGCCATCAGCAGACCGGGGGAAGTTTACAATGAGCAGTTCTTC. Its protein is CAISRPGEVYNEQFF.